These T cell receptor beta chains were read from a single sample in a study of blood T cell repertoires in COVID-19. The assay was immunoSEQ multiplex PCR, and TCRdb's table has in-frame clones only and misses some. The repertoire holds approximately 450,000 clones, with 75% to 90% as singletons. The sample taken for sequencing was peripheral blood. The receptors shown here come from a woman aged 25 to 45 with acute or convalescent COVID-19. CDR3s include the opening cysteine and the closing phenylalanine or tryptophan.

v_call	j_call	cdr3_aa
TRBV18	TRBJ1-1	CASSDRDTEAFF
TRBV2	TRBJ1-1	CASSEDSGRNTEAFF
TRBV18	TRBJ1-5	CASSPSDRAPQHF
TRBV6-1	TRBJ1-2	CASSELQGVSYGYTF
TRBV7-2	TRBJ2-3	CASSLRPGQSTDTQYF
TRBV24-1	TRBJ2-5	CATAHRTGGRETQYF
TRBV7-8	TRBJ2-7	CASSLPRDRGTPYEQYF
TRBV5-6	TRBJ1-5	CASSLTGNNQPQHF
TRBV2	TRBJ1-1	CASSVSGFDTEAFF
TRBV19	TRBJ1-2	CASSILTSYPYGYTF
TRBV5-6	TRBJ2-2	CASSLVRAGELFF
TRBV28	TRBJ1-5	CASSTQRRNQPQHF
TRBV7-9	TRBJ2-7	CASSLMGIYEQYF
TRBV7-9	TRBJ2-7	CASSPLDRASYEQYF
TRBV6-5	TRBJ1-1	CASARDSNTEAFF
TRBV3-1/TRBV3-2	TRBJ1-3	CASSQGWGPGNTIYF
TRBV6-6	TRBJ1-2	CASSSETMEANYGYTF
TRBV9	TRBJ1-4	CASSVYGERGEKLFF
TRBV9	TRBJ2-1	CASNPGGGGAVNEQFF
TRBV5-6	TRBJ1-6	CASTGQRNSPLHF
TRBV5-1	TRBJ2-2	CASSAQGAGELFF
TRBV2	TRBJ2-5	CASKSRDYKETQYF
TRBV10-2	TRBJ2-7	CASSPKSDLRVYEQYF
TRBV28	TRBJ1-1	CASKAGGGAVTEAFF
TRBV9	TRBJ2-1	CASSVGRWNEQFF
TRBV4-1	TRBJ1-5	CASSQVDMGLGNQPQHF
TRBV28	TRBJ1-5	CASSFGSWGQPQHF
TRBV5-1	TRBJ1-5	CASSFQGGSDQPQHF
TRBV11-2	TRBJ1-6	CASSLDLSSPNSPLHF